One and the same sample provided the 3 T cell receptor beta chains below, sequenced in a study of response to subunit inactivated influenza vaccine. TCRdb re-called the RT-PCR reads through MiXCR, storing one row per CDR3 protein. The sample includes fewer than 600,000 distinct CDR3 sequences, more than 7% of them seen just once. The sequencing used PBMCs from blood, collected approximately 25 months after vaccination. All receptors come from a man in his fifties or sixties who received an inactivated influenza vaccine.

This clonotype was counted only a few times. The V gene is TRBV5-1, the J gene TRBJ2-1; unclear D gene. Germline CDR1 is SGHRS and CDR2 is YFSETQ. The CDR3 has 14 amino acids. The germline V and J ends were trimmed by 4 bases and 6 bases, with 14 bases remaining between them. DNA for the CDR3: TGCGCCAGCAGCCCGGTGGGCGTCCTCAATGAGCAGTTCTTC. Translation: CASSPVGVLNEQFF.

This clonotype was observed many times. The genes are TRBV30 and TRBJ2-7, with D perhaps TRBD1 or TRBD2 (5 bases each). Trimming removed 0 bases at V and 4 bases at J, with 7 bases between. Germline CDR1 GTSNPN, CDR2 SVGIG (reference sequence). The CDR3 sequence is 12 residues long. Here the CDR3 reads CAWSVGGYEQYF. For the CDR3, the DNA is TGTGCCTGGAGTGTTGGGGGATACGAGCAGTACTTC.

This chain links TRBV20-1 with TRBJ1-1; D might be TRBD1 (6 bases). The V and J ends lost 3 bases and 10 bases respectively, with 18 bases between them. The V gene's germline CDR1 is DFQATT and CDR2 SNEGSKA (reference sequence). The CDR3 length is 13 residues. This CDR3 is CSASNRADWLAFF. CDR3 sequence (DNA): TGCAGTGCTAGCAACAGGGCAGATTGGTTAGCTTTCTTT.